Detailed here is one TCR beta chain. Methods used by the authors: How many nucleated cells were present was estimated from reference gene primer amplification. Sequencing was performed with immunoSEQ multiplex PCR; in TCRdb, only in-frame clones are kept and a portion is missing. The V and J calls and clone size were taken over from that table, and D and trimming were inferred from the DNA. The sample lists approximately 120,000 clones, around three quarters occurring once. This entry is derived from a study of blood T cell repertoires in COVID-19. Study-wide context: COVID-19 samples, acute and convalescent, were from the United States, Italy and Spain. In each case, the material was cDNA or gDNA derived from T cells, B-cell-depleted T cells, or PBMCs.

V shed 8 bases and J 4 bases; nucleotides not matched to a gene: 3. Germline V gives CDR1 MNHEY, CDR2 SMNVEV (reference sequence). This CDR3 is built from 13 residues. The receptor's source is a middle-aged man with active or convalescent COVID-19. This chain uses TRBV27 with TRBJ1-5; TRBD1 agrees at 9 bases. Input material: peripheral blood. CDR3 coding DNA: TGTGCCAGCGGGGACAGGGATAATCAGCCCCAGCATTTT. The encoded protein is CASGDRDNQPQHF.